This T cell receptor (beta chain) is drawn from a study of blood T cell repertoires in COVID-19. Some clones are missing from TCRdb's copy, which holds only in-frame ones; the method was immunoSEQ multiplex PCR. The sample yields roughly 200,000 clones, roughly 80% seen once. The receptor comes from a woman over 75 with acute or convalescent COVID-19. The specimen was peripheral blood.

CDR3: CASGPRDRASQPQHF. CDR3 DNA: TGTGCCAGCGGCCCCAGGGACAGGGCAAGTCAGCCCCAGCATTTT. This rearrangement joins TRBV2 to TRBJ1-5; TRBD1 aligns across 9 bases. The germline V gene has CDR1 SNHLY and CDR2 FYNNEI. The J segment lost 6 bases and the V segment lost 8 bases, leaving 11 bases of the junction unmatched. The CDR3 runs 15 residues.